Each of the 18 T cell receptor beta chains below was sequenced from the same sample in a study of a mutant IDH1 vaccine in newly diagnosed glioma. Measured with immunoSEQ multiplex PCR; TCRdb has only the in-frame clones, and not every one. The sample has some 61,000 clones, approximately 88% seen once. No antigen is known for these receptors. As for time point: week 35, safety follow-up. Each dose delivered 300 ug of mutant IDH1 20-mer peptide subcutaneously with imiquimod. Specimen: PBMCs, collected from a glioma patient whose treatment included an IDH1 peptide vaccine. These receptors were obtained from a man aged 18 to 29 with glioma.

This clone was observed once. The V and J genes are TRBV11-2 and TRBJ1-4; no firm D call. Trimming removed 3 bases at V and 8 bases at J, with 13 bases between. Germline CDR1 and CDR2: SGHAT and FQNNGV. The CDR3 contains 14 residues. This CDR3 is CASSFLGLGEKLFF. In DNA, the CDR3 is TGTGCCAGCAGCTTCTTAGGGCTGGGAGAAAAACTGTTTTTT.

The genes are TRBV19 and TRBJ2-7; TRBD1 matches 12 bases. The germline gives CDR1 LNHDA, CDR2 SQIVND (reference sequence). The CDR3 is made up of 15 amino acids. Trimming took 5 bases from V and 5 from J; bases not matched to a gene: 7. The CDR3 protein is CASSPPGTGGNEQYF. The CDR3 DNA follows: TGTGCCAGTAGTCCTCCCGGGACAGGGGGCAACGAGCAGTACTTC.

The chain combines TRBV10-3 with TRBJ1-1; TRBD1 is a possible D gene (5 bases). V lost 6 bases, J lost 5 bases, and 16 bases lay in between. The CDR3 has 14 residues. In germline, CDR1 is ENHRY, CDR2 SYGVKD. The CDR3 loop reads CAISSTAPSTEAFF. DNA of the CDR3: TGTGCCATCAGCTCGACAGCGCCGTCGACTGAAGCTTTCTTT.

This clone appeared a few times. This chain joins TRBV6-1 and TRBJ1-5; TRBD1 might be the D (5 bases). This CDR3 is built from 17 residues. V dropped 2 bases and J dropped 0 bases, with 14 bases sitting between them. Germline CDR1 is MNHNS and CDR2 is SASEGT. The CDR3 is CASSERGGYTSNQPQHF. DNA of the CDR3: TGTGCCAGCAGTGAACGCGGGGGGTACACTAGCAATCAGCCCCAGCATTTT.

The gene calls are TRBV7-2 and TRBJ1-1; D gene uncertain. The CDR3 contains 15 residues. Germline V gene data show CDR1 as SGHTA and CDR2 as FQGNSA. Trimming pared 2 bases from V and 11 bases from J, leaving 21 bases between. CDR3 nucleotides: TGTGCCAGCAGCTTATACTCCGACGCTACCCTCCGTGCTTTCTTT. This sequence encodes CASSLYSDATLRAFF. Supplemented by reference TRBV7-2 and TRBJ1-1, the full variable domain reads GAGVSQSPSNKVTEKGKDVELRCDPISGHTALYWYRQSLGQGLEFLIYFQGNSAPDKSGLPSDRFSAERTGGSVSTLTIQRTQQEDSAVYLCASSLYSDATLRAFFGQGTRLTVV.

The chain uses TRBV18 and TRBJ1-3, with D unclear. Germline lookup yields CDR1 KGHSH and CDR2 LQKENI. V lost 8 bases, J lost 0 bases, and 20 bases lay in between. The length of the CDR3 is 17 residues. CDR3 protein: CASTTVGQVASGNTIYF. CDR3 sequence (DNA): TGTGCCAGCACCACCGTCGGGCAGGTCGCCTCTGGAAACACCATATATTTT.

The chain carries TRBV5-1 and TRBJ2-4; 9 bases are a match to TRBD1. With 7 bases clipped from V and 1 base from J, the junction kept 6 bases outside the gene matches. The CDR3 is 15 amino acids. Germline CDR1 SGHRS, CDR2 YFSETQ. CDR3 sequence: CASSTGGAAKNIQYF. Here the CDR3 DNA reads TGCGCCAGCTCTACAGGGGGCGCGGCCAAAAACATTCAGTACTTC.

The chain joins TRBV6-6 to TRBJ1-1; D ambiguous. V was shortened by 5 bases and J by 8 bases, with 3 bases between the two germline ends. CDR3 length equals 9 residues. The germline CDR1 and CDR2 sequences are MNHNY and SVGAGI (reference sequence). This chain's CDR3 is CASSREAFF. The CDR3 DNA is TGTGCCAGCAGTCGGGAAGCTTTCTTT.

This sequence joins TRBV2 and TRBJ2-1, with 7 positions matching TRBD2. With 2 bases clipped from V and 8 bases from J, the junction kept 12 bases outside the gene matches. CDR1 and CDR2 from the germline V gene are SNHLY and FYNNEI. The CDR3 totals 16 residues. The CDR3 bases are TGTGCCAGCAGTGAATGGCGGGAGAGCCCAGCCTATGAGCAGTTCTTC. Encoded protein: CASSEWRESPAYEQFF.

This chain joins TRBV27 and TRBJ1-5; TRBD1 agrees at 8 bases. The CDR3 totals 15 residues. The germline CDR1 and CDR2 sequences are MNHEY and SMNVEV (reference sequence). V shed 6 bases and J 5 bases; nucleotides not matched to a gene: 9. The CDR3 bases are TGTGCCAGCAGCTTGACAGGGGCGCGGGATCAGCCCCAGCATTTT. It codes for CASSLTGARDQPQHF.

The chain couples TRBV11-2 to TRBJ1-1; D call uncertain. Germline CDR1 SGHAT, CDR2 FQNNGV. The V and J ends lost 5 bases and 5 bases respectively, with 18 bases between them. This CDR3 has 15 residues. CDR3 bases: TGTGCCAGCAGCACATACCAGGCCGGCAGGACTGAAGCTTTCTTT. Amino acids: CASSTYQAGRTEAFF.

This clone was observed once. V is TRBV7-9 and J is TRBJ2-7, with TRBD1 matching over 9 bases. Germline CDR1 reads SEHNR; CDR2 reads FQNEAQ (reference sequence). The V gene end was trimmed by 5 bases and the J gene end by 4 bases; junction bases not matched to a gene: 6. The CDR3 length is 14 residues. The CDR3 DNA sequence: TGTGCCAGCAGCCCCCGGGACAGGGCTTACGAGCAGTACTTC. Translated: CASSPRDRAYEQYF.

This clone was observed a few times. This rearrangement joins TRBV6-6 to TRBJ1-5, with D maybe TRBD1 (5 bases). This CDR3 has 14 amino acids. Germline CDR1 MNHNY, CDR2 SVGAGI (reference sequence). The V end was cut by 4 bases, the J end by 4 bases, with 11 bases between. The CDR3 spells CASSSGQDNQPQHF. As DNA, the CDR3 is TGTGCCAGCAGTTCTGGACAAGATAATCAGCCCCAGCATTTT.

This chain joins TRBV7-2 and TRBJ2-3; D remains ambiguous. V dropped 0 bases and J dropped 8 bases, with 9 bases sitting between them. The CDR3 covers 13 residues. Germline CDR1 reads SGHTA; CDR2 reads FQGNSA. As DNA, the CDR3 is TGTGCCAGCAGCTTAGCACCGTTCGGTACGCAGTATTTT. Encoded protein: CASSLAPFGTQYF.

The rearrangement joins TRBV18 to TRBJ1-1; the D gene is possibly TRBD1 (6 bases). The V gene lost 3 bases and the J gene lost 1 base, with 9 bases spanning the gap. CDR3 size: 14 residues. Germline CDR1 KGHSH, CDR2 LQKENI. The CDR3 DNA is TGTGCCAGCTCACCCCAGGGACAGAACACTGAAGCTTTCTTT. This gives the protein CASSPQGQNTEAFF.

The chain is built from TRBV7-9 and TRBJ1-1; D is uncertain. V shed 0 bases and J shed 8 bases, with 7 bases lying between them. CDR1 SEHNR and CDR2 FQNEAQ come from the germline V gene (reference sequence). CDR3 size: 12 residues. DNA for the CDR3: TGTGCCAGCAGCTTAGCCCCCCCCGAAGCTTTCTTT. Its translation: CASSLAPPEAFF.

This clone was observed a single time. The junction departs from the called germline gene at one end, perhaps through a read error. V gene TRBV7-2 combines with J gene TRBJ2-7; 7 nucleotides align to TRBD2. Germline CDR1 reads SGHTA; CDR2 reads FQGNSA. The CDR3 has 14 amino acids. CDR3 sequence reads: CASSLTLQGAGSIF. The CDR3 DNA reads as TGTGCCAGCAGCTTAACACTTCAGGGAGCGGGGTCGATCTTC.

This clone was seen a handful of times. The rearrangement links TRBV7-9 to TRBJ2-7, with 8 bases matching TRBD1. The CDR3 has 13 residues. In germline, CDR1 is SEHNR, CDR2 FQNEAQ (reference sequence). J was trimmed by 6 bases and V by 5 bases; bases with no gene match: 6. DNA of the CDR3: TGTGCCAGCAGCCCCCGGACAGGGAGCGAGCAGTACTTC. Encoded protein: CASSPRTGSEQYF.